This T cell receptor (beta chain) was identified during a study of identical twins. Study-wide results and limits: Fewer insertions marked abundant cord blood beta clonotypes; young adult naive trended weakly, memory not at all. The study found weaker excess twin sharing in beta out-of-frame sequences.

Healthy Caucasians were all of the donors. Unique molecular identifiers were in the cDNA, with template-switch universal primer binding. One entry per CDR3 protein results from TCRdb running MiXCR on the 5' RACE reads. The table shows about 100,000 distinct CDR3 sequences, with 5.9% occurring only once. V lost 5 bases to trimming and J lost 1 base, with 15 bases between them. Germline CDR1 is LGHDT and CDR2 is YNNKEL (reference sequence). There are 15 residues in the CDR3. The sample holds a few counts of this clonotype. Its specificity is unknown. The sequenced sample was memory T cells sorted from blood. The receptor's source is a woman aged 50 to 60 in good health. This chain links TRBV3-1 with TRBJ2-7, with D tentatively TRBD2 (6 bases). The DNA of the CDR3 is TGTGCCAGCAGCGCAGCCGGGACTCCTTCCTACGAGCAGTACTTC. It is translated as CASSAAGTPSYEQYF.